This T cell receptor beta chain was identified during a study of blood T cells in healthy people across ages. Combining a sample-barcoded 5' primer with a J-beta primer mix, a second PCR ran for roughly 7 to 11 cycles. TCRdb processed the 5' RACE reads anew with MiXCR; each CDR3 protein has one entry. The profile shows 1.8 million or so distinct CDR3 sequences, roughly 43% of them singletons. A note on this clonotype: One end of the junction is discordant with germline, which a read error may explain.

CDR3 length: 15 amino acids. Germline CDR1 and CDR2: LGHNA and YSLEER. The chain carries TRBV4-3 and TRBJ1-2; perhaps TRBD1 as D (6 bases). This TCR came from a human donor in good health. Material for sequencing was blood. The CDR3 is CASSPRGGDVYGYTF. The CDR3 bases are TGCGCCAGCAGCCCCCGGGGGGGCGACGTCTATGGTTACACCTTC.